The 4 T cell receptor beta chains listed next were all sequenced from one sample in a study of human T cells and chemical hapten exposure. A single record per CDR3 protein comes from TCRdb applying MiXCR to the RACE reads. The sample yields about 350,000 distinct CDR3 sequences, over 5% seen once. Time point indicated: pre-sensitization, week 0. Treatment described: therapeutic diphenylcyclopropenone sensitization with weekly scalp DPC. The sample in question was whole blood, obtained in connection with sensitization to the hapten diphenylcyclopropenone (DPC). The receptor source for this set is a woman aged 18-29 years with alopecia areata. Some clones in this sample may be carry-over from other donors' samples.

The gene calls are TRBV29-1 and TRBJ2-5; a possible D gene is TRBD1 (5 bases). The CDR3 contains 9 residues. Germline values: CDR1 SQVTM, CDR2 ANQGSEA. In nucleotides, the CDR3 is TGCAGGGGTAGGACGGACATCTACTTC. Encoded protein: CRGRTDIYF.

This clonotype was observed many times. The rearrangement links TRBV4-2 to TRBJ2-3; D gene ambiguous. This CDR3 region has 13 residues. Trimming shortened V by 2 bases and J by 4 bases, and 7 bases separated the two germline ends. Germline-derived CDR1 and CDR2 are LGHNA and YNFKEQ. The CDR3 loop is CASSQQWSDTQYF. The CDR3 DNA reads as TGTGCCAGCAGCCAACAATGGTCAGATACGCAGTATTTT.

The gene calls are TRBV4-2 and TRBJ2-1, with TRBD2 matching 8 bases. V was clipped by 2 bases and J by 3 bases; unmatched bases: 6. The CDR3 has 16 residues. CDR1 is LGHNA and CDR2 is YNFKEQ in the germline V gene. The CDR3 DNA reads as TGTGCCAGCAGCCAATCCGGGCGGGGGGACTACAATGAGCAGTTCTTC. It codes for CASSQSGRGDYNEQFF.

This clonotype was observed at least ten times. The rearrangement joins TRBV4-3 to TRBJ1-3; D unclear. The CDR3 is 18 amino acids. With 0 bases removed from V and 0 bases from J, the gap between germline ends came to 15 bases. The germline gives CDR1 LGHNA, CDR2 YSLEER. For the CDR3, the DNA is TGCGCCAGCAGCCAAGAAGCCTGGTTCGGGGTCTCTGGAAACACCATATATTTT. Protein sequence: CASSQEAWFGVSGNTIYF.